Presented here are 28 T cell receptor beta chains from one specimen sequenced in a study of blood T cell repertoires in COVID-19. Method: immunoSEQ multiplex PCR; TCRdb's copy keeps in-frame clones and lacks some. The profile shows a few hundred thousand clones, less than 90% of them singletons. The sample consisted of PBMCs or T cells enriched from blood (not recorded which). The receptors derive from a woman aged 40 to 55 who had recovered from COVID-19.

In its sample, this clone was seen a few times. The chain employs TRBV9 and TRBJ2-1; tentatively, D is TRBD1 (5 bases). CDR3 length equals 15 residues. From germline, CDR1 is SGDLS and CDR2 YYNGEE. Between the trimmed V and J ends, which lost 4 bases and 4 bases, there was a span of 15 bases. The CDR3 nucleotides are TGTGCCAGCAGCACTCAAGTAGGGGTATACAATGAGCAGTTCTTC. Translating gives CASSTQVGVYNEQFF.

The chain uses TRBV18 and TRBJ2-6; possibly TRBD1 for D (5 bases). CDR3 size: 16 residues. Germline V lookup: CDR1 KGHSH, CDR2 LQKENI. V was shortened by 10 bases and J by 2 bases, with 18 bases between the two germline ends. The CDR3 loop reads CATPESAGTGANVLTF. Written as DNA, the CDR3 is TGTGCCACCCCAGAGTCGGCAGGGACTGGGGCCAACGTCCTGACTTTC.

The chain is built from TRBV4-3 and TRBJ2-1; tentatively, D is TRBD2 (6 bases). CDR3 length: 14 amino acids. Germline V gene sequence: CDR1 LGHNA, CDR2 YSLEER. The V and J ends lost 1 base and 6 bases respectively, with 10 bases between them. CDR3 residues: CASSQAGSRNEQFF. In DNA, the CDR3 is TGCGCCAGCAGCCAAGCCGGGAGCCGCAATGAGCAGTTCTTC.

Note on this clone: Other DNA sequences in this sample translate to the same CDR3. The chain uses TRBV12-5 and TRBJ1-2; 8 bases match TRBD1. J gave up 3 bases and V 6 bases, and 0 bases lay outside the gene matches. The CDR3 has 12 amino acids. Germline CDR1 and CDR2: LGHNT and FRNRAP. CDR3 loop: CASGQGDYGYTF. CDR3 nucleotide sequence: TGTGCTAGTGGACAGGGGGACTATGGCTACACCTTC.

The chain joins TRBV28 to TRBJ2-3; D ambiguous. Germline V gives CDR1 MDHEN, CDR2 SYDVKM. The ends were cut back, 8 bases at V and 1 base at J, with 7 bases in the middle. The CDR3 has 12 amino acids. The DNA of the CDR3 is TGTGCCAGCTTTCATGGCACAGATACGCAGTATTTT. Translating gives CASFHGTDTQYF.

CDR3: CSVRFDRFRNTEAFF. CDR3 bases: TGCAGCGTTCGATTCGACAGGTTTCGTAACACTGAAGCTTTCTTT. The rearrangement uses TRBV29-1 and TRBJ1-1; tentatively, D is TRBD1 (6 bases). Germline V lookup: CDR1 SQVTM, CDR2 ANQGSEA. V was shortened by 5 bases and J by 2 bases, with 18 bases between the two germline ends. The CDR3 sequence is 15 residues long. Drawing the rest from reference TRBV29-1 and TRBJ1-1, the complete variable domain is SAVISQKPSRDICQRGTSLTIQCQVDSQVTMMFWYRQQPGQSLTLIATANQGSEATYESGFVIDKFPISRPNLTFSTLTVSNMSPEDSSIYLCSVRFDRFRNTEAFFGQGTRLTVV.

This clone was counted once. V usage is TRBV7-9 and J usage is TRBJ1-1; D ambiguous. Germline-derived CDR1 and CDR2 are SEHNR and FQNEAQ (reference sequence). Between the trimmed V and J ends, which lost 3 bases and 1 base, there was a span of 9 bases. The CDR3 sequence is 14 residues long. The CDR3 is CASSLTQANTEAFF. As DNA, the CDR3 is TGTGCCAGCAGCTTGACCCAGGCGAACACTGAAGCTTTCTTT.

The rearrangement uses TRBV5-1 and TRBJ2-1; TRBD2 matches 12 bases. This CDR3 is 16 amino acids long. Germline V gene sequence: CDR1 SGHRS, CDR2 YFSETQ. V lost 1 base to trimming and J lost 4 bases; unmatched junction nucleotides: 3. The CDR3 region is CASSLKTSGSYNEQFF. In DNA, the CDR3 is TGCGCCAGCAGCTTGAAGACTAGCGGGAGTTACAATGAGCAGTTCTTC.

The chain joins TRBV9 to TRBJ2-2; TRBD1 aligns across 7 bases. There are 15 residues in the CDR3. Germline loops: CDR1 SGDLS, CDR2 YYNGEE. The V and J ends lost 4 bases and 7 bases, in that order; junction bases with no gene match: 10. The chain's CDR3 is CASSYQGVRGGELFF. The DNA for the CDR3 is TGTGCCAGCAGCTACCAGGGGGTACGAGGCGGGGAGCTGTTTTTT.

This sequence joins TRBV9 and TRBJ2-7; 10 positions match TRBD2. This CDR3 is built from 15 residues. Germline-derived CDR1 and CDR2 are SGDLS and YYNGEE. V lost 4 bases to trimming and J lost 6 bases; unmatched junction nucleotides: 10. The CDR3 reads CASSPRGAGGSEQYF. CDR3 coding DNA: TGTGCCAGCAGCCCCCGAGGAGCGGGGGGGAGCGAGCAGTACTTC.

The CDR3 sequence is CASTIAANYGYTF. The CDR3 bases are TGTGCCAGCACCATCGCAGCGAACTATGGCTACACCTTC. The chain recombines TRBV2 with TRBJ1-2; no reliable D call. Trimming shortened V by 7 bases and J by 2 bases, and 11 bases separated the two germline ends. Germline V lookup: CDR1 SNHLY, CDR2 FYNNEI. The CDR3 runs 13 residues.

The rearrangement joins TRBV29-1 to TRBJ1-1; TRBD1 is a possible D gene (6 bases). The CDR3 is made up of 13 amino acids. The V end lost 4 bases, the J end lost 3 bases, and 12 bases lay between the germline ends. The V gene's germline CDR1 is SQVTM and CDR2 ANQGSEA. The CDR3 spells CSVAQGRDTEAFF. CDR3 DNA sequence: TGCAGCGTTGCTCAGGGGAGGGACACTGAAGCTTTCTTT.

This clone occurred a few times. The chain links TRBV19 to TRBJ2-1; 10 bases map to TRBD2. The germline gives CDR1 LNHDA, CDR2 SQIVND (reference sequence). This CDR3 has 15 residues. J lost 8 bases, V lost 4 bases, and 8 bases had no gene match. The CDR3 DNA follows: TGTGCCAGTAGTACTAGCGGGAGATTCTCCCATGAGCAGTTCTTC. The encoded protein is CASSTSGRFSHEQFF.

The rearrangement uses TRBV6-5 and TRBJ2-1; D ambiguous. Trimming took off 4 bases at V and 0 bases at J, with 13 bases between the two ends. CDR1 and CDR2 (germline): MNHEY, SVGAGI. This CDR3 is built from 16 residues. Here the CDR3 reads CASSLRTRSSYNEQFF. The CDR3 nucleotides read TGTGCCAGCAGTTTAAGAACGAGGAGCTCCTACAATGAGCAGTTCTTC.

This clone was observed a handful of times. V usage is TRBV24-1 and J usage is TRBJ2-1; D is possibly TRBD2 (5 bases). V was pared by 3 bases and J by 7 bases, with 12 bases between. Germline loops: CDR1 KGHDR, CDR2 SFDVKD. The CDR3 extends over 14 amino acids. CDR3 nucleotides: TGTGCCACCAGTGATGCTAGGAGAGGGAATGAGCAGTTCTTC. This sequence encodes CATSDARRGNEQFF.

The chain couples TRBV27 to TRBJ1-2, with D tentatively TRBD1 (6 bases). The CDR3 is 13 amino acids. Trimming stripped 8 bases from V and 8 bases from J, with 18 bases between. The germline CDR1 and CDR2 sequences are MNHEY and SMNVEV (reference sequence). The CDR3 nucleotides read TGTGCCAGCGGCTTAGGGGGGGCGCGCGGCTACACCTTC. Translated, it gives CASGLGGARGYTF.

The genes are TRBV19 and TRBJ1-1, with D possibly TRBD1 on 6 matching bases. Germline CDR1 reads LNHDA; CDR2 reads SQIVND (reference sequence). Trimming stripped 4 bases from V and 1 base from J, with 13 bases between. This CDR3 has 15 residues. CDR3 sequence (DNA): TGTGCCAGTAGTAGGGGAACACAGGGGAACACTGAAGCTTTCTTT. This encodes CASSRGTQGNTEAFF.

The chain couples TRBV29-1 to TRBJ1-3, with a tentative D call TRBD1 (6 bases). The CDR3 is 13 amino acids. Germline-derived CDR1 and CDR2 are SQVTM and ANQGSEA. The V end lost 4 bases, the J end lost 2 bases, and 9 bases lay between the germline ends. CDR3 protein: CSVGRGTGNTIYF. In nucleotides, the CDR3 is TGCAGCGTTGGCAGGGGAACTGGAAACACCATATATTTT. Filled out from reference TRBV29-1 and TRBJ1-3, the complete variable domain reads SAVISQKPSRDICQRGTSLTIQCQVDSQVTMMFWYRQQPGQSLTLIATANQGSEATYESGFVIDKFPISRPNLTFSTLTVSNMSPEDSSIYLCSVGRGTGNTIYFGEGSWLTVV.

The gene calls are TRBV27 and TRBJ2-2, with D tentatively TRBD2 (5 bases). V was pared by 0 bases and J by 7 bases, with 15 bases between. Germline V gives CDR1 MNHEY, CDR2 SMNVEV (reference sequence). The CDR3 runs 16 residues. The CDR3 spells CASSLSASSGIGELFF. Here the CDR3 DNA reads TGTGCCAGCAGTTTATCCGCTAGCTCGGGGATCGGGGAGCTGTTTTTT.

This rearrangement joins TRBV11-2 to TRBJ2-5; 9 nucleotides match TRBD2. Trimming removed 0 bases from V and 14 bases from J; junction bases left unmatched: 4. Germline V gene data show CDR1 as SGHAT and CDR2 as FQNNGV. The CDR3 length is 12 residues. The CDR3 loop reads CASSLDSTSGYF. The CDR3 DNA follows: TGTGCCAGCAGCTTAGATTCGACTAGCGGATACTTC.

For this clone: The junction does not match germline at one end; this may be a read error. The V gene is TRBV12-3 or TRBV12-4, the J gene TRBJ1-3, with TRBD1 matching over 7 bases. The CDR3 loop spans 11 amino acids. CDR3 in DNA: TGTGCCAGCAGCTCAGACAGGGTCCTGATCTTT. This translates into CASSSDRVLIF.

This chain joins TRBV12-2 and TRBJ1-5; TRBD1 reflects the table's D call only, with no check against the DNA. TRBV12-2 has pseudogene status. The CDR3 has 15 amino acids. For the CDR3, the DNA is TGTGCAAGTCGCTTTACGGACACGAACAATCAGCCCCAGCATTTT. Protein product: CASRFTDTNNQPQHF.

The rearrangement links TRBV5-1 to TRBJ2-5; 9 positions match TRBD2. The junction had 5 bases not matched to a gene; V was cut back by 0 bases and J by 5 bases. This CDR3 comprises 15 residues. CDR1 and CDR2 (germline): SGHRS, YFSETQ. CDR3: CASSLVGSGSETQYF. The CDR3 bases are TGCGCCAGCAGCTTGGTTGGTAGCGGGAGCGAGACCCAGTACTTC.

V gene TRBV5-1 combines with J gene TRBJ1-1, with 7 bases fitting TRBD1. The V gene's germline CDR1 is SGHRS and CDR2 YFSETQ. This CDR3 is 15 amino acids long. The J segment lost 0 bases and the V segment lost 4 bases, leaving 6 bases of the junction unmatched. CDR3 in DNA: TGCGCCAGCAGCCCGTTACAGGGGTTGAACACTGAAGCTTTCTTT. This gives the protein CASSPLQGLNTEAFF.

The V gene is TRBV7-9, the J gene TRBJ2-4; D ambiguous. The germline CDR1 and CDR2 sequences are SEHNR and FQNEAQ (reference sequence). V was trimmed by 1 base and J by 9 bases, leaving 10 bases between them. The CDR3 covers 13 residues. CDR3 DNA sequence: TGTGCCAGCAGCTTAGGATCTAGTCTCATTCAGTACTTC. This codes for CASSLGSSLIQYF.

This clone was detected only a few times. The chain has TRBV5-6 and TRBJ2-2, with TRBD1 matching 10 bases. The length of the CDR3 is 14 residues. Trimming removed 2 bases from V and 6 bases from J; junction bases left unmatched: 1. The germline CDR1 and CDR2 sequences are SGHDT and YYEEEE. CDR3: CASSFGQGAGELFF. The CDR3 DNA sequence: TGTGCCAGCAGCTTTGGACAGGGGGCCGGGGAGCTGTTTTTT.

V usage is TRBV28 and J usage is TRBJ2-5, with a weak D call TRBD1 (6 bases). This CDR3 contains 15 residues. Per the germline V gene, CDR1 is MDHEN and CDR2 is SYDVKM. V was cut by 10 bases and J by 1 base, with 19 bases left in between. This CDR3 reads CATVPPQGLQETQYF. The CDR3 DNA is TGTGCCACCGTTCCCCCACAGGGCCTCCAAGAGACCCAGTACTTC.

The chain recombines TRBV6-5 with TRBJ2-5, with TRBD2 identical over 8 bases. This CDR3 spans 15 amino acids. Trimming at V came to 10 bases and at J to 3 bases, leaving 13 bases not matched to a gene. Germline V CDR1 and CDR2: MNHEY, SVGAGI. The CDR3 DNA reads TGTGCCACCGGGTTGAGCGGGAGAATAGAAGAGACCCAGTACTTC. Encoded protein: CATGLSGRIEETQYF.